These 29 T cell receptor beta chains came from one sample sequenced in a study of blood T cell repertoires in COVID-19. Produced via immunoSEQ multiplex PCR; TCRdb's table is partial and in-frame only. The sample lists about 76,000 clones; approximately 81% were seen once. Sequenced: peripheral blood. These receptors were taken from a woman aged 60-70 years with acute or convalescent COVID-19.

The V and J genes are TRBV12-3 or TRBV12-4 and TRBJ1-2; 8 nucleotides line up with TRBD1. The CDR3 has 13 amino acids. The V gene end was trimmed by 2 bases and the J gene end by 6 bases; junction bases not matched to a gene: 2. CDR3 in amino acids: CASSLWTGNGYTF. CDR3 DNA: TGTGCCAGCAGTTTATGGACAGGGAATGGCTACACCTTC.

V and J are TRBV24-1 and TRBJ1-2, with 10 bases fitting TRBD1. The germline V gene has CDR1 KGHDR and CDR2 SFDVKD. This CDR3 is 16 amino acids long. V was clipped by 2 bases and J by 7 bases; unmatched bases: 9. CDR3 sequence: CATSDSRRTGGLGYTF. Written as DNA, the CDR3 is TGTGCCACCAGTGATTCGAGAAGGACAGGGGGTCTTGGCTACACCTTC.

The CDR3 is CASSAGQGAGQPQHF. The CDR3 DNA follows: TGTGCCAGCAGCGCTGGACAGGGGGCCGGGCAGCCCCAGCATTTT. The rearrangement links TRBV2 to TRBJ1-5; 11 positions agree with TRBD1. Per the germline V gene, CDR1 is SNHLY and CDR2 is FYNNEI. This CDR3 is 15 amino acids long. Losses at the gene ends were 6 bases for V and 7 bases for J; bases not matched to a gene: 8.

The V gene is TRBV5-1, the J gene TRBJ2-1, with 16 bases lining up with TRBD2. J was trimmed by 7 bases and V by 4 bases; bases with no gene match: 8. The germline V gene encodes CDR1 SGHRS and CDR2 YFSETQ. The CDR3 has 17 amino acids. The CDR3 nucleotides read TGCGCCAGCAGCCGGGGACTAGCGGGGGGGTCGTGGAATGAGCAGTTCTTC. Amino acids: CASSRGLAGGSWNEQFF.

Here the CDR3 DNA reads TGTGCCACCAGTGACTCCCAGGGGCGGGACACTGAAGCTTTCTTT. It translates to CATSDSQGRDTEAFF. The rearrangement links TRBV24-1 to TRBJ1-1, with D perhaps matching TRBD1 (6 bases). V lost 4 bases to trimming and J lost 3 bases, with 14 bases between them. Per the germline V gene, CDR1 is KGHDR and CDR2 is SFDVKD. The CDR3 runs to 15 residues.

This chain uses TRBV7-9 with TRBJ1-2; maybe TRBD1 (6 bases). Per germline, CDR1 SEHNR and CDR2 FQNEAQ (reference sequence). The CDR3 covers 13 residues. Trimming pared 1 base from V and 8 bases from J, leaving 11 bases between. This CDR3 is CASSLGGQGGYTF. As DNA, the CDR3 is TGTGCCAGCAGCTTAGGGGGGCAGGGCGGCTACACCTTC.

The chain recombines TRBV6-4 with TRBJ2-5; 10 nucleotides align to TRBD1. Germline V CDR1 and CDR2: MRHNA, SNTAGT. With V trimmed by 4 bases and J by 5 bases, 7 bases remained unmatched. The CDR3 loop spans 15 amino acids. The CDR3 DNA follows: TGTGCCAGCAGTGTTTTCGGACAGGGGGGTGAGACCCAGTACTTC. Amino acid sequence: CASSVFGQGGETQYF.

This rearrangement joins TRBV30 to TRBJ2-3, with D tentatively TRBD2 (5 bases). Deletions cut 2 bases from V and 4 bases from J, with 19 bases between. The CDR3 covers 16 residues. Per germline, CDR1 GTSNPN and CDR2 SVGIG (reference sequence). The CDR3 loop reads CAWSQGKGVRADTQYF. CDR3 in DNA: TGTGCCTGGAGTCAAGGGAAGGGCGTGAGGGCAGATACGCAGTATTTT.

This chain joins TRBV6-4 and TRBJ2-2; 9 nucleotides align to TRBD1. The CDR3 covers 15 residues. The V gene's germline CDR1 is MRHNA and CDR2 SNTAGT. Trimming took 5 bases from V and 5 from J; bases not matched to a gene: 6. The CDR3 sequence: CASSPTGTGTGELFF. In nucleotides, the CDR3 is TGTGCCAGCAGTCCAACCGGGACAGGGACCGGGGAGCTGTTTTTT.

The rearrangement joins TRBV3-1 (or the pseudogene TRBV3-2) to TRBJ2-3, with 7 bases identical to TRBD2. CDR1 is LGHDT, CDR2 YNNKEL, per germline (reference sequence). V trimming: 1 base; J trimming: 1 base; junction bases outside the gene matches: 8. This CDR3 has 17 amino acids. The CDR3 coding sequence is TGTGCCAGCAGCCAAGCGCGCTTTGCGGGGGGCACAGATACGCAGTATTTT. Translating gives CASSQARFAGGTDTQYF.

The chain couples TRBV5-1 to TRBJ1-4; a possible D gene is TRBD1 (5 bases). The germline gives CDR1 SGHRS, CDR2 YFSETQ. V gave up 2 bases and J gave up 6 bases, with 20 bases separating them. This CDR3 region has 17 residues. The CDR3 DNA reads TGCGCCAGCAGCTTAACCGGGGGGAGTCCTCAGTATGAAAAACTGTTTTTT. Its translation: CASSLTGGSPQYEKLFF.

The CDR3 DNA follows: TGTGCCAGCAGTTACTCGCCGGGGGTAGGAGAGACCCAGTACTTC. It translates to CASSYSPGVGETQYF. This rearrangement joins TRBV6-5 to TRBJ2-5; possibly TRBD2 for D (6 bases). This CDR3 region has 15 residues. V was trimmed by 0 bases and J by 4 bases, leaving 12 bases between them. CDR1 is MNHEY, CDR2 SVGAGI, per germline.

The rearrangement uses TRBV3-1 (or the pseudogene TRBV3-2) and TRBJ1-5, with a weak D call TRBD1 (5 bases). The CDR3 extends over 13 amino acids. Between the trimmed V and J ends, which lost 4 bases and 5 bases, there was a span of 9 bases. Germline loops: CDR1 LGHDT, CDR2 YNNKEL (reference sequence). CDR3: CASSPDRDQPQHF. Written as DNA, the CDR3 is TGTGCCAGCAGCCCTGACAGAGATCAGCCCCAGCATTTT.

This clone occurred a few times. V and J are TRBV5-4 and TRBJ1-1; the match to TRBD1 covers 9 bases. V shed 1 base and J 5 bases; nucleotides not matched to a gene: 3. This CDR3 is 14 amino acids long. CDR1 is SGHNT and CDR2 is YYREEE in the germline V gene (reference sequence). CDR3 DNA sequence: TGTGCCAGCAGCTTGAACAGGGGGCGAACTGAAGCTTTCTTT. Its translation is CASSLNRGRTEAFF.

V and J are TRBV7-2 and TRBJ1-1; 10 nucleotides line up with TRBD1. From germline, CDR1 is SGHTA and CDR2 FQGNSA. CDR3 length: 14 amino acids. J was trimmed by 11 bases and V by 3 bases; bases with no gene match: 9. DNA of the CDR3: TGTGCCAGCAGCTTTAGACAGGGGGCAGAGGGTGCTTTCTTT. This codes for CASSFRQGAEGAFF.

This sequence joins TRBV30 and TRBJ2-7, with D possibly TRBD1 on 6 matching bases. The germline V gene encodes CDR1 GTSNPN and CDR2 SVGIG (reference sequence). There are 13 residues in the CDR3. V was pared by 2 bases and J by 2 bases, with 10 bases between. CDR3 in amino acids: CAWSLRTAYEQYF. The CDR3 nucleotides read TGTGCCTGGAGTTTACGGACAGCCTACGAGCAGTACTTC.

This clone was recorded once. This rearrangement joins TRBV18 to TRBJ2-1; 9 bases map to TRBD1. This CDR3 is 14 amino acids long. The germline gives CDR1 KGHSH, CDR2 LQKENI. V dropped 4 bases and J dropped 6; count of bases not matched to a gene: 4. The CDR3 coding sequence is TGTGCCAGCTCACGGACAGGGGCGACCAATGAGCAGTTCTTC. Protein: CASSRTGATNEQFF.

This chain links TRBV28 with TRBJ2-7; 8 positions agree with TRBD1. Germline CDR1 and CDR2: MDHEN and SYDVKM. The CDR3 runs to 15 residues. V dropped 3 bases and J dropped 2; count of bases not matched to a gene: 6. CDR3 protein: CASSLAQGATYEQYF. CDR3 bases: TGTGCCAGCAGTTTGGCGCAGGGGGCAACCTACGAGCAGTACTTC.

The chain has TRBV20-1 and TRBJ2-5; TRBD2 agrees at 7 bases. The CDR3 has 12 amino acids. The ends lost 3 bases at V and 8 bases at J; junction bases unmatched: 6. Germline loops: CDR1 DFQATT, CDR2 SNEGSKA (reference sequence). This CDR3 is CSASPAGVTQYF. CDR3 sequence (DNA): TGCAGTGCTAGTCCCGCGGGGGTTACCCAGTACTTC.

This clone was detected only once. CDR3 protein: CASRPGQGAYEQYF. The DNA of the CDR3 is TGTGCCAGTAGACCCGGACAGGGGGCTTACGAGCAGTACTTC. V gene TRBV19 combines with J gene TRBJ2-7; 11 bases match TRBD1. V lost 6 bases, J lost 4 bases, and 5 bases stayed unmatched. The V gene's germline CDR1 is LNHDA and CDR2 SQIVND (reference sequence). The CDR3 has 14 residues.

The V and J genes are TRBV19 and TRBJ2-7, with TRBD2 matching over 12 bases. This CDR3 has 18 amino acids. Germline V gives CDR1 LNHDA, CDR2 SQIVND (reference sequence). V shed 1 base and J 4 bases; nucleotides not matched to a gene: 11. CDR3 in amino acids: CASSIVPSGGAGSYEQYV. The CDR3 nucleotides are TGTGCCAGTAGTATAGTGCCTAGCGGGGGGGCCGGAAGTTACGAGCAGTACGTC.

The V gene is TRBV7-8, the J gene TRBJ2-3, with D possibly being TRBD2 (5 bases). CDR1 SGHVS and CDR2 FQNEAQ come from the germline V gene. This CDR3 is 15 amino acids long. Between the trimmed V and J ends, which lost 0 bases and 2 bases, there was a span of 9 bases. For the CDR3, the DNA is TGTGCCAGCAGCTTAGCGGAGGATTACACAGATACGCAGTATTTT. Its translation: CASSLAEDYTDTQYF.

In regard to this clone: The sample holds other DNA sequences that translate to the same CDR3. The genes are TRBV3-1 (or the pseudogene TRBV3-2) and TRBJ1-4; no clear D. This CDR3 spans 11 amino acids. CDR1 and CDR2 from the germline V gene are LGHDT and YNNKEL (reference sequence). Trimming pared 4 bases from V and 8 bases from J, leaving 5 bases between. This CDR3 is CASSLSEKLFF. CDR3 nucleotide sequence: TGTGCCAGCAGCCTCTCCGAAAAACTGTTTTTT.

V and J are TRBV30 and TRBJ1-1; possibly TRBD1 for D (6 bases). The CDR3 is made up of 15 amino acids. Germline loops: CDR1 GTSNPN, CDR2 SVGIG (reference sequence). V was trimmed by 1 base and J by 1 base, leaving 13 bases between them. The CDR3 bases are TGTGCCTGGAGTGCCACCGGGACACGGAACACTGAAGCTTTCTTT. It codes for CAWSATGTRNTEAFF. Full variable domain (missing parts from reference TRBV30 and TRBJ1-1): SQTIHQWPATLVQPVGSPLSLECTVEGTSNPNLYWYRQAAGRGLQLLFYSVGIGQISSEVPQNLSASRPQDRQFILSSKKLLLSDSGFYLCAWSATGTRNTEAFFGQGTRLTVV.

This chain connects TRBV7-3 to TRBJ2-5; a possible D gene is TRBD2 (6 bases). Trimming removed 2 bases at V and 3 bases at J, with 16 bases between. Germline CDR1 is SGHTA and CDR2 is FQGTGA. The CDR3 length is 16 residues. In DNA form, the CDR3 reads TGTGCCAGCAGCTTACTGGGAGGAGGTGGTGAAGAGACCCAGTACTTC. It encodes CASSLLGGGGEETQYF.

V usage is TRBV18 and J usage is TRBJ1-1; 9 nucleotides line up with TRBD1. Germline V gene sequence: CDR1 KGHSH, CDR2 LQKENI. J was trimmed by 9 bases and V by 0 bases; bases with no gene match: 8. CDR3 length equals 15 residues. CDR3 bases: TGTGCCAGCTCACCACCGGGACAGGGACCCGGCAAAGCTTTCTTT. Protein: CASSPPGQGPGKAFF.

There are many counts of this clone. This chain links TRBV11-2 with TRBJ1-2; D is undetermined. Germline CDR1 is SGHAT and CDR2 is FQNNGV. The CDR3 contains 14 residues. V was trimmed by 0 bases and J by 4 bases, leaving 9 bases between them. The CDR3 here is CASSLDYRTYGYTF. In DNA form, the CDR3 reads TGTGCCAGCAGCTTAGATTACAGAACCTATGGCTACACCTTC.

The V and J genes are TRBV5-1 and TRBJ2-1; 9 positions agree with TRBD1. The J segment lost 9 bases and the V segment lost 1 base, leaving 5 bases of the junction unmatched. From germline, CDR1 is SGHRS and CDR2 YFSETQ. This CDR3 is 14 amino acids long. The CDR3: CASSLSQGASEQFF. The CDR3 DNA follows: TGCGCCAGCAGCTTGTCACAGGGGGCCAGTGAGCAGTTCTTC.

This chain joins TRBV5-1 and TRBJ1-1; TRBD1 aligns across 8 bases. Germline CDR1 is SGHRS and CDR2 is YFSETQ. J gave up 7 bases and V 4 bases, and 9 bases lay outside the gene matches. The CDR3 loop spans 14 amino acids. The CDR3 loop reads CASSMDRARGEAFF. In DNA, the CDR3 is TGCGCCAGCAGCATGGACAGGGCCCGGGGTGAAGCTTTCTTT. Complete variable domain (other parts from reference TRBV5-1 and TRBJ1-1): KAGVTQTPRYLIKTRGQQVTLSCSPISGHRSVSWYQQTPGQGLQFLFEYFSETQRNKGNFPGRFSGRQFSNSRSEMNVSTLELGDSALYLCASSMDRARGEAFFGQGTRLTVV.